The clone carrying this TCR beta chain has ten or more counts. The CDR3 consists of 20 residues. Germline CDR1 SNHLY, CDR2 FYNNEI. V was pared by 2 bases and J by 0 bases, with 15 bases of the junction left unmatched. Covering alpha and beta chains, TRAV- and TRBV-specific primers were used for the first-strand cDNA. Both a constant-region primer and a V-primer adapter served to amplify TCRs across roughly 20 PCR cycles. TCRdb recomputed calls from the reads with MiXCR, one row per CDR3 protein. Counted here are more than 50,000 distinct CDR3 sequences, 25% occurring once; the ten biggest clones make up 5.7%. Described time point: before trial treatment. Treatment combined nivolumab, ipilimumab, aspirin, low-dose cyclophosphamide and low-dose radiotherapy in a dose-escalation trial. Those eligible were patients bearing advanced solid tumors lacking tumor-infiltrating lymphocytes. These data belong to a study of low-dose radiotherapy and immunotherapy resistance in tumors. As for the study in general: Aspirin 300 mg was given orally each day for four cycles from cycle 1 day 1.

The origin of this receptor is a male donor with prostate cancer. The rearrangement joins TRBV2 to TRBJ2-1; 8 bases line up with TRBD1. The input for sequencing was PBMCs, taken before treatment. The CDR3 region is CASSEYGTGTFGSSYNEQFF. CDR3 DNA: TGTGCCAGCAGTGAATATGGGACAGGAACCTTTGGAAGCTCCTACAATGAGCAGTTCTTC.